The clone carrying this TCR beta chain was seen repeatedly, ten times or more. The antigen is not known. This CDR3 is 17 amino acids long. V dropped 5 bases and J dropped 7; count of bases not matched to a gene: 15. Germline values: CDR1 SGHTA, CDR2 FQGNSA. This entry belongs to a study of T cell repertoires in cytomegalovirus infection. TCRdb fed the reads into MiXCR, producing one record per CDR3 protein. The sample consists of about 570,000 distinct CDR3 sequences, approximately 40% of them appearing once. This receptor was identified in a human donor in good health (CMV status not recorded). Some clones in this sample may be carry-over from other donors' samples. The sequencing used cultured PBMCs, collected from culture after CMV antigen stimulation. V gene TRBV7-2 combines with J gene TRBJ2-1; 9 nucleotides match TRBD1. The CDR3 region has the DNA TGTGCCAGCAGCCGTAGAGTGGTACAGGGGGCAGGGAATGAGCAGTTCTTC. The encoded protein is CASSRRVVQGAGNEQFF.